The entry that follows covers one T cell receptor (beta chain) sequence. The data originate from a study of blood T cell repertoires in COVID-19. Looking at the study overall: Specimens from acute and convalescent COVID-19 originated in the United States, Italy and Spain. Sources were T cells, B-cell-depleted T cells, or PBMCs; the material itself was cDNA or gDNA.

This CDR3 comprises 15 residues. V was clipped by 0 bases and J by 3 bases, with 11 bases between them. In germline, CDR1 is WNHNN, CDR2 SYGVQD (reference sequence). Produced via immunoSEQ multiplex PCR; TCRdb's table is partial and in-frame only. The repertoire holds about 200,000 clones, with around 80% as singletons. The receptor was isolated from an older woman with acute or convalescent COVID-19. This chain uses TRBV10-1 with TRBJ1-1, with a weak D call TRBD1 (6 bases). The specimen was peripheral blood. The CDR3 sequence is CASSESSQGYTEAFF. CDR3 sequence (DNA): TGCGCCAGCAGTGAGTCGAGTCAGGGGTACACTGAAGCTTTCTTT.